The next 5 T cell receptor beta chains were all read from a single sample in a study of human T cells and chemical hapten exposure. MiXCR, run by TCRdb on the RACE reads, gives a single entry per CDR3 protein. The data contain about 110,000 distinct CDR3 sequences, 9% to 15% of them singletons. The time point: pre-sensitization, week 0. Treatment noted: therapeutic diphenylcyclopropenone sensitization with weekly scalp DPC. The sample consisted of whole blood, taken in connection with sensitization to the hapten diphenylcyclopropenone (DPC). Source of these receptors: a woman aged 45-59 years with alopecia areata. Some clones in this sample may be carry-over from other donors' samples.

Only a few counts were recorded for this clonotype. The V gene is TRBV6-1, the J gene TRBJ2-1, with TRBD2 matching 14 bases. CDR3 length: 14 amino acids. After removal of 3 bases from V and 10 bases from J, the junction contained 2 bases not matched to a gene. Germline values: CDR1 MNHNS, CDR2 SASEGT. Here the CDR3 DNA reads TGTGCCAGCAGTGAGGGACTAGCGGGAGAGGAGCAGTTCTTC. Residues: CASSEGLAGEEQFF.

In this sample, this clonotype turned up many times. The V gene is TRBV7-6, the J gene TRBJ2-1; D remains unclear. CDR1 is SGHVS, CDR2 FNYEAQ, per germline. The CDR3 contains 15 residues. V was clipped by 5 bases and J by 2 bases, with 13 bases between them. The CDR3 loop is CASSPFGGTYNEQFF. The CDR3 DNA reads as TGTGCCAGCAGCCCGTTTGGCGGAACCTACAATGAGCAGTTCTTC.

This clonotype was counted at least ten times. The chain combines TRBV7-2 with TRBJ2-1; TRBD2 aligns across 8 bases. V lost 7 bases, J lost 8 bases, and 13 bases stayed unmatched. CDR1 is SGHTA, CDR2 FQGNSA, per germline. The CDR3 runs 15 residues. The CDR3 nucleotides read TGTGCCAGCAACCAGGGACTAGGGGGTAGCGATGAGCAGTTCTTC. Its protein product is CASNQGLGGSDEQFF.

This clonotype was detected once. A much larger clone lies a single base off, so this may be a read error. In DNA form, the CDR3 reads TGCAGCGTTGAAGTCCTTCAGGCCACTGAAGCTTTCTTT. Protein product: CSVEVLQATEAFF. V is TRBV29-1 and J is TRBJ1-1; no firm D call. There are 13 residues in the CDR3. V lost 1 base and J 4 bases, leaving 10 bases between the germline ends. CDR1 and CDR2 from the germline V gene are SQVTM and ANQGSEA.

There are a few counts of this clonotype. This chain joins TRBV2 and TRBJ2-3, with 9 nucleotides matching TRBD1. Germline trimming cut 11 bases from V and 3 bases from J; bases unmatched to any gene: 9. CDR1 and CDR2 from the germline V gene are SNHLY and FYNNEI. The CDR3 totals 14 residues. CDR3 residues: CADRTGVGTDTQYF. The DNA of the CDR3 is TGTGCCGACAGGACAGGGGTAGGAACAGATACGCAGTATTTT.